The rows below give T cell receptor beta chains drawn from one sample of a study of response to subunit inactivated influenza vaccine. TCRdb re-analysed the RT-PCR reads in MiXCR, keeping a single row per CDR3 protein. The sample includes some 520,000 distinct CDR3 sequences, about 15% seen only once; the top ten take approximately 3%. The sample was CD4+ T cells sorted from PBMCs, taken around 25 months after vaccination. These receptors were taken from a man aged 50 to 69 who received an inactivated influenza vaccine. CDR3s include the opening cysteine and the closing phenylalanine or tryptophan. Size is omitted from some rows. Given values are once, few, many or a class for expanded clones.

j_gene | abundance | v_gene | CDR3aa
TRBJ2-5 | few | TRBV20-1 | CSAREPQGAETQYF
TRBJ1-1 | many | TRBV29-1 | CSVEQVRAFF
TRBJ2-5 | few | TRBV14 | CASSQEVSNGRTDRQETQYF
TRBJ1-4 | - | TRBV12-3/TRBV12-4 | CASSLASVDTEKLFF
TRBJ1-4 | - | TRBV6-6 | CASAGRGDEKLFF
TRBJ2-5 | many | TRBV12-3/TRBV12-4 | CASRGTSGNQETQYF
TRBJ1-2 | - | TRBV5-1 | CASSHDLQGGYHTF
TRBJ2-5 | few | TRBV10-3 | CAISESRQQETQYF
TRBJ1-2 | few | TRBV4-2 | CASSQASNAGGLYGYTF
TRBJ2-2 | - | TRBV29-1 | CSVATSPGELFF
TRBJ1-2 | - | TRBV7-2 | CASSVRTRVSGGYTF
TRBJ1-2 | - | TRBV12-3/TRBV12-4 | CASSLARAGFSGYTF
TRBJ2-5 | - | TRBV7-8 | CASGGVRETQYF
TRBJ2-1 | many | TRBV5-6 | CASSFGRRTYNEQFF
TRBJ2-1 | - | TRBV7-2 | CASSLEFAGGEQFF
TRBJ2-7 | few | TRBV6-1 | CASSPSPASYEQYF
TRBJ2-1 | - | TRBV4-3 | CASSHRGAAYNEQFF
TRBJ1-2 | few | TRBV20-1 | CSARAGGEGNGYTF
TRBJ2-3 | - | TRBV20-1 | CSARSATSGNTDTQYF
TRBJ2-6 | many | TRBV7-9 | CASSLGSSGANVLTF
TRBJ2-2 | - | TRBV5-4 | CASSGVAGTNTGELFF
TRBJ2-5 | - | TRBV24-1 | CATSDFTFGTNQETQYF
TRBJ2-3 | - | TRBV9 | CASSVRGGQADTQYF
TRBJ1-4 | - | TRBV5-5 | CASHRRSQPNEKLFF
TRBJ2-3 | few | TRBV7-9 | CASSFRPTTDTQYF
TRBJ1-4 | few | TRBV2 | CASQRDRGRGNEKLFF
TRBJ2-2 | - | TRBV3-1 | CASSQGGLNTGELFF
TRBJ2-4 | - | TRBV20-1 | CSAGEGVKNIQYF
TRBJ2-7 | - | TRBV20-1 | CSATSDSLEQYF
TRBJ1-1 | - | TRBV7-8 | CASSMGLENTEAFF
TRBJ2-7 | - | TRBV28 | CASNKQGYEQYF